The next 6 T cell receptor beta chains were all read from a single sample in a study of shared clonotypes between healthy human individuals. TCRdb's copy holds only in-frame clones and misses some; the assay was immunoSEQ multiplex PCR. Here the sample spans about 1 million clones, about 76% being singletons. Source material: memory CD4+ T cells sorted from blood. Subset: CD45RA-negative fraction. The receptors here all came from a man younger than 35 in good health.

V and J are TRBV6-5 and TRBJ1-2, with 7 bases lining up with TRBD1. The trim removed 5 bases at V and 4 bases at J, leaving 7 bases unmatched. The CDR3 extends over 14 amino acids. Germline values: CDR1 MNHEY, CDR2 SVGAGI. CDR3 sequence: CASSRQGSAYGYTF. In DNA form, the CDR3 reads TGTGCCAGCAGTCGACAGGGATCCGCCTATGGCTACACCTTC.

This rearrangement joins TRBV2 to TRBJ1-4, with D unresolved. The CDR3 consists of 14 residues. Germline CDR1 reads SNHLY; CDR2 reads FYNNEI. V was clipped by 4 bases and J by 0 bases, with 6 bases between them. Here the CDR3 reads CASSGLATNEKLFF. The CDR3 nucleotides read TGTGCCAGCAGTGGACTCGCAACTAATGAAAAACTGTTTTTT.

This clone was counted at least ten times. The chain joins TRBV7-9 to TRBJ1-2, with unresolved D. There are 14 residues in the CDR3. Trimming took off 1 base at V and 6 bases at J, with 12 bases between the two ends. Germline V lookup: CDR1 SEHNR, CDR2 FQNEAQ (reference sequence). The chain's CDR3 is CASSLVRIMDGYTF. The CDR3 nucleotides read TGTGCCAGCAGCTTAGTCCGGATCATGGATGGCTACACCTTC.

The CDR3 DNA reads as TGCGCCAGCAGCCCCTCCGGGGGACAGGTTATCAACGAGCAGTACTTC. This encodes CASSPSGGQVINEQYF. The chain uses TRBV4-1 and TRBJ2-7, with 8 bases fitting TRBD1. The V gene end was trimmed by 4 bases and the J gene end by 5 bases; junction bases not matched to a gene: 13. Germline CDR1 is MGHRA and CDR2 is YSYEKL. The CDR3 sequence is 16 residues long.

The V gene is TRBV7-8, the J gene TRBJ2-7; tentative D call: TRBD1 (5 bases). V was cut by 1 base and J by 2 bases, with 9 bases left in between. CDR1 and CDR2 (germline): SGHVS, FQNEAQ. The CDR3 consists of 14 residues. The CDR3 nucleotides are TGTGCCAGCAGCTTAGTTCAGGGTCCCTACGAGCAGTACTTC. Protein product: CASSLVQGPYEQYF. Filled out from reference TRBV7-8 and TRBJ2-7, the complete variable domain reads GAGVSQSPRYKVAKRGQDVALRCDPISGHVSLFWYQQALGQGPEFLTYFQNEAQLDKSGLPSDRFFAERPEGSVSTLKIQRTQQEDSAVYLCASSLVQGPYEQYFGPGTRLTVT.

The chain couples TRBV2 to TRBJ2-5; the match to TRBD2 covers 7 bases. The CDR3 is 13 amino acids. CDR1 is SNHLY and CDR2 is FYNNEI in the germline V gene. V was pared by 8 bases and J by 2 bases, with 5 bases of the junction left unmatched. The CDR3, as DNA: TGTGCCAGCGTTGCGGGGGTGCAAGAGACCCAGTACTTC. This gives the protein CASVAGVQETQYF. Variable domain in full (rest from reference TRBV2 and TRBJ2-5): EPEVTQTPSHQVTQMGQEVILRCVPISNHLYFYWYRQILGQKVEFLVSFYNNEISEKSEIFDDQFSVERPDGSNFTLKIRSTKLEDSAMYFCASVAGVQETQYFGPGTRLLVL.